This TCR beta chain was found in a study of early T cells in non-severe SARS-CoV-2 infection. Study at large: Investigators sequenced bulk RNA drawn from unsorted whole blood, and chains remained unpaired.

CDR1 is MGHRA, CDR2 YSYEKL, per germline. Deletions cut 0 bases from V and 4 bases from J, with 7 bases between. This CDR3 has 13 amino acids. Notes on the study in general: Matching with VDJdb favored anti-spike CD8 responses (missing private and CD4 specificities).

For this clonotype: Its cognate antigen is unknown.

cDNA molecules, individually, were tagged with unique molecular identifiers. One entry per CDR3 protein results from TCRdb running MiXCR on the 5' RACE reads. The top ten hold 4.5% to 6% of the sample, which has roughly 24,000 distinct CDR3 sequences, about 3.7% seen once. The receptor was isolated from an adult who was a healthcare worker with PCR-confirmed SARS-CoV-2 infection or an uninfected control (not recorded which). This chain joins TRBV4-1 and TRBJ2-7; no clear D gene. Sequencing was performed on whole blood. CDR3 protein: CASSQDTRYEQYF. CDR3 DNA: TGCGCCAGCAGCCAAGACACCAGATACGAGCAGTACTTC.